Listed here are 5 T cell receptor beta chains from one sample, sequenced in a study of graft-versus-host responses after intestinal transplantation. The antigens these receptors bind are not known. Libraries were prepared by immunoSEQ multiplex PCR; TCRdb keeps only in-frame clonotypes and omits some of them. The data show tens of thousands of clones, around 83% seen once. The sample in question was unstimulated CD8+ T cells sorted from spleen or lymph node cells, obtained before intestinal transplant. These receptors originate from a human donor who received an intestinal transplant.

The V and J genes are TRBV27 and TRBJ2-7, with 11 positions matching TRBD1. Germline CDR1 is MNHEY and CDR2 is SMNVEV (reference sequence). Trimming took 5 bases from V and 1 from J; bases not matched to a gene: 7. CDR3 length: 16 amino acids. As DNA, the CDR3 is TGTGCCAGCAGTCCTGCGGGACAGGGGGTTTCCTACGAGCAGTACTTC. This translates into CASSPAGQGVSYEQYF.

The chain joins TRBV4-1 to TRBJ2-6; TRBD2 aligns across 7 bases. Unmatched junction bases numbered 15, after V lost 4 bases and J lost 3 bases. Per the germline V gene, CDR1 is MGHRA and CDR2 is YSYEKL. CDR3 length equals 19 residues. The CDR3 nucleotides are TGCGCCAGCAGCCCCGTTCCCCCCCCGGGAGGCTATGGGGCCAACGTCCTGACTTTC. As protein: CASSPVPPPGGYGANVLTF.

This chain joins TRBV19 and TRBJ1-6; 8 positions match TRBD1. The CDR3 contains 15 residues. Germline V gives CDR1 LNHDA, CDR2 SQIVND (reference sequence). With V trimmed by 3 bases and J by 10 bases, 8 bases remained unmatched. Written as DNA, the CDR3 is TGTGCCAGTAGTATGTTAACAGGGGGAAAGTCACCCCTCCACTTT. As protein: CASSMLTGGKSPLHF.

The chain couples TRBV27 to TRBJ2-3; D perhaps matches TRBD2 (6 bases). CDR3 length equals 15 residues. The V end lost 3 bases, the J end lost 3 bases, and 13 bases lay between the germline ends. Germline V gives CDR1 MNHEY, CDR2 SMNVEV (reference sequence). Written as DNA, the CDR3 is TGTGCCAGCAGTTTTAGCGGCGAGGGGACAGATACGCAGTATTTT. Translating gives CASSFSGEGTDTQYF.

V usage is TRBV18 and J usage is TRBJ2-5; possibly TRBD2 for D (6 bases). V was pared by 4 bases and J by 1 base, with 10 bases between. Germline V lookup: CDR1 KGHSH, CDR2 LQKENI. CDR3 length: 14 amino acids. CDR3 residues: CASSRPGAQETQYF. CDR3 nucleotide sequence: TGTGCCAGCTCACGTCCGGGAGCCCAAGAGACCCAGTACTTC. The full variable domain, completed using reference TRBV18 and TRBJ2-5, is NAGVMQNPRHLVRRRGQEARLRCSPMKGHSHVYWYRQLPEEGLKFMVYLQKENIIDESGMPKERFSAEFPKEGPSILRIQQVVRGDSAAYFCASSRPGAQETQYFGPGTRLLVL.